A single sample is the source of the 23 T cell receptor beta chains below, sequenced in a study of control samples from healthy donors and cancer patients. Assay used: immunoSEQ multiplex PCR; TCRdb lists only in-frame clones, some missing. The sample has around 92,000 clones, roughly four fifths seen once. Input material: blood. These receptors were obtained from a man aged 55 to 69 in good health.

This clone was counted only a few times. The chain uses TRBV3-1 (or the pseudogene TRBV3-2) and TRBJ2-7; D is possibly TRBD1 (6 bases). V was pared by 1 base and J by 2 bases, with 12 bases between. CDR3 length: 15 amino acids. Germline V gene sequence: CDR1 LGHDT, CDR2 YNNKEL (reference sequence). CDR3 in amino acids: CASSQGPRGTYEQYF. The CDR3 region has the DNA TGTGCCAGCAGCCAAGGCCCCAGGGGAACCTACGAGCAGTACTTC.

The chain couples TRBV27 to TRBJ2-5, with TRBD2 identical over 11 bases. From germline, CDR1 is MNHEY and CDR2 SMNVEV (reference sequence). The CDR3 covers 14 residues. After removal of 5 bases from V and 5 bases from J, the junction contained 4 bases not matched to a gene. CDR3 in amino acids: CASSPASGRETQYF. CDR3 bases: TGTGCCAGCAGTCCAGCTAGCGGGAGGGAGACCCAGTACTTC.

As to this clone: In the same sample, other DNA sequences code for this CDR3. V is TRBV2 and J is TRBJ1-1; the match to TRBD1 covers 7 bases. The germline V gene encodes CDR1 SNHLY and CDR2 FYNNEI. CDR3 length: 14 residues. After removal of 4 bases from V and 5 bases from J, the junction contained 7 bases not matched to a gene. The CDR3: CASSAGQGGTEAFF. CDR3 sequence (DNA): TGTGCCAGCAGTGCGGGCCAGGGGGGAACTGAAGCTTTCTTT.

This clone came up once. The chain carries TRBV19 and TRBJ1-4, with D hard to call. The CDR3 length is 17 residues. V was clipped by 5 bases and J by 3 bases, with 19 bases between them. The germline V gene has CDR1 LNHDA and CDR2 SQIVND (reference sequence). CDR3 bases: TGTGCCAGTAGTCCTCGAGCGTTGATCTCGGCTAATGAAAAACTGTTTTTT. Its protein is CASSPRALISANEKLFF.

The chain uses TRBV5-6 and TRBJ2-6; possibly TRBD1 for D (5 bases). The CDR3 contains 16 residues. V lost 3 bases to trimming and J lost 2 bases, with 12 bases between them. The germline CDR1 and CDR2 sequences are SGHDT and YYEEEE. The CDR3 DNA sequence: TGTGCCAGCAGCTACGACAGCCTAGCTGGGGCCAACGTCCTGACTTTC. Protein: CASSYDSLAGANVLTF.

The chain recombines TRBV5-6 with TRBJ2-2; D is undetermined. This CDR3 comprises 12 residues. CDR1 and CDR2 (germline): SGHDT, YYEEEE. V lost 4 bases and J lost 1, with 2 bases in between. CDR3 residues: CASSVNTGELFF. The CDR3 nucleotides read TGTGCCAGCAGCGTGAACACCGGGGAGCTGTTTTTT.

This chain uses TRBV27 with TRBJ2-7; no definite D call. Trimming cost V 2 bases and J 2 bases, with 10 bases left between them. This CDR3 region has 14 residues. Germline V gene lookup returns CDR1 MNHEY and CDR2 SMNVEV (reference sequence). This chain's CDR3 is CASSLGPIAYEQYF. The CDR3 DNA reads as TGTGCCAGCAGTTTAGGGCCAATAGCCTACGAGCAGTACTTC.

This clone turned up a few times. The rearrangement joins TRBV19 to TRBJ1-2; D gene unclear. From germline, CDR1 is LNHDA and CDR2 SQIVND (reference sequence). The CDR3 contains 12 residues. The V end was cut by 4 bases, the J end by 8 bases, with 11 bases between. The CDR3 sequence is CASSTRAPGYTF. In DNA form, the CDR3 reads TGTGCCAGTAGTACAAGGGCGCCGGGCTACACCTTC.

The chain links TRBV4-1 to TRBJ2-1; 7 bases match TRBD2. CDR3 length: 21 residues. Germline CDR1 MGHRA, CDR2 YSYEKL. V lost 1 base, J lost 0 bases, and 18 bases stayed unmatched. CDR3 sequence: CASSQGLSGRATLSSYNEQFF. The CDR3, as DNA: TGCGCCAGCAGCCAAGGTCTTAGCGGGCGGGCCACTTTAAGCTCCTACAATGAGCAGTTCTTC.

The V gene is TRBV19, the J gene TRBJ2-3; TRBD2 matches 8 bases. J lost 5 bases, V lost 1 base, and 17 bases had no gene match. The CDR3 runs to 19 residues. Germline CDR1 is LNHDA and CDR2 is SQIVND (reference sequence). The CDR3 loop is CASSIGSTGGQVWIDTQYF. CDR3 coding DNA: TGTGCCAGTAGTATAGGCAGTACGGGGGGGCAGGTTTGGATAGATACGCAGTATTTT.

V usage is TRBV10-3 and J usage is TRBJ2-6; D may be TRBD1 (5 bases). This CDR3 is built from 13 residues. CDR1 and CDR2 from the germline V gene are ENHRY and SYGVKD. V was trimmed by 6 bases and J by 2 bases, leaving 5 bases between them. The CDR3 sequence is CAISRAGANVLTF. The CDR3 DNA reads TGTGCCATCAGCAGGGCTGGGGCCAACGTCCTGACTTTC.

The CDR3 nucleotides read TGCGCCAGCAGCCGGATCTTGGCTGGGGAGACCCAGTACTTC. Its protein product is CASSRILAGETQYF. V is TRBV4-1 and J is TRBJ2-5; D is unclear. This CDR3 has 14 residues. Deletions cut 4 bases from V and 5 bases from J, with 14 bases between. Germline V gives CDR1 MGHRA, CDR2 YSYEKL.

The rearrangement uses TRBV19 and TRBJ2-2; 7 nucleotides line up with TRBD2. The CDR3 contains 18 residues. The germline CDR1 and CDR2 sequences are LNHDA and SQIVND (reference sequence). J lost 5 bases, V lost 4 bases, and 16 bases had no gene match. CDR3 protein: CASSTPLGGRAGTGELFF. CDR3 bases: TGTGCCAGTAGTACCCCGCTAGGAGGGAGGGCCGGTACCGGGGAGCTGTTTTTT.

The chain combines TRBV7-3 with TRBJ2-3; D gene uncertain. The V end lost 1 base, the J end lost 3 bases, and 11 bases lay between the germline ends. The CDR3 length is 15 residues. Germline V gene sequence: CDR1 SGHTA, CDR2 FQGTGA. Here the CDR3 DNA reads TGTGCCAGCAGCTTAATTGGTTTTCCAACAGATACGCAGTATTTT. Translating it yields CASSLIGFPTDTQYF.

This rearrangement joins TRBV5-5 to TRBJ2-3; D gene unclear. Germline-derived CDR1 and CDR2 are SGHKS and YYEKEE (reference sequence). Trimming removed 2 bases from V and 0 bases from J, with 7 bases in between. CDR3 length: 14 amino acids. CDR3 sequence: CASSFERSTDTQYF. The CDR3 DNA is TGTGCCAGCAGCTTCGAGCGTAGCACAGATACGCAGTATTTT.

The rearrangement uses TRBV28 and TRBJ2-7; 9 bases line up with TRBD1. With 8 bases clipped from V and 5 bases from J, the junction kept 10 bases outside the gene matches. The CDR3 contains 14 residues. Per the germline V gene, CDR1 is MDHEN and CDR2 is SYDVKM. In nucleotides, the CDR3 is TGTGCCAGCTCAACCGGGACAGGGAGCCACGAGCAGTACTTC. Its translation: CASSTGTGSHEQYF.

The chain recombines TRBV11-1 with TRBJ2-1, with a possible D match to TRBD2 (5 bases). V shed 3 bases and J shed 4 bases, with 16 bases lying between them. Germline V gives CDR1 SGHAT, CDR2 FQDESV (reference sequence). This CDR3 is 16 amino acids long. CDR3 residues: CASSFLGDYQYNEQFF. The CDR3 DNA sequence: TGTGCCAGCAGCTTTCTCGGAGACTACCAATACAATGAGCAGTTCTTC. Together with reference TRBV11-1 and TRBJ2-1, the CDR3 gives the full variable domain: EAEVAQSPRYKITEKSQAVAFWCDPISGHATLYWYRQILGQGPELLVQFQDESVVDDSQLPKDRFSAERLKGVDSTLKIQPAELGDSAMYLCASSFLGDYQYNEQFFGPGTRLTVL.

V and J are TRBV3-1 (or the pseudogene TRBV3-2) and TRBJ2-1, with D unclear. Trimming pared 3 bases from V and 6 bases from J, leaving 3 bases between. Germline V gives CDR1 LGHDT, CDR2 YNNKEL (reference sequence). This CDR3 contains 11 residues. The DNA of the CDR3 is TGTGCCAGCAGCCAGACCAATGAGCAGTTCTTC. This codes for CASSQTNEQFF.

The chain is built from TRBV27 and TRBJ2-1, with D perhaps TRBD2 (6 bases). CDR1 MNHEY and CDR2 SMNVEV come from the germline V gene (reference sequence). The CDR3 is 15 residues long. Trimming cost V 6 bases and J 8 bases, with 20 bases left between them. For the CDR3, the DNA is TGTGCCAGCAGCCCGACCTCCCTGGGGGGTGATGAGCAGTTCTTC. This gives the protein CASSPTSLGGDEQFF.

The V gene is TRBV7-8, the J gene TRBJ2-2; possible D gene TRBD1, 6 bases. The germline V gene has CDR1 SGHVS and CDR2 FQNEAQ. The CDR3 loop spans 14 amino acids. V lost 5 bases and J lost 5, with 12 bases in between. In DNA form, the CDR3 reads TGTGCCAGCAGCACCTACAGGGTTACCGGGGAGCTGTTTTTT. Protein: CASSTYRVTGELFF. Using reference TRBV7-8 and TRBJ2-2 for the parts outside the CDR3, the full variable domain is GAGVSQSPRYKVAKRGQDVALRCDPISGHVSLFWYQQALGQGPEFLTYFQNEAQLDKSGLPSDRFFAERPEGSVSTLKIQRTQQEDSAVYLCASSTYRVTGELFFGEGSRLTVL.

The chain carries TRBV25-1 and TRBJ1-2; D is perhaps TRBD1 (5 bases). Germline V gene lookup returns CDR1 MGHDK and CDR2 SYGVNS. This CDR3 has 13 amino acids. V dropped 2 bases and J dropped 3 bases, with 7 bases sitting between them. The CDR3 is CASSEQGYYGYTF. CDR3 sequence (DNA): TGTGCCAGCAGTGAACAGGGTTACTATGGCTACACCTTC.

The V call is TRBV19, the J call TRBJ2-7; D is ambiguous. Germline V gives CDR1 LNHDA, CDR2 SQIVND (reference sequence). This CDR3 has 11 amino acids. V shed 5 bases and J shed 2 bases, with 4 bases lying between them. The CDR3 protein is CASSSAYEQYF. CDR3 nucleotides: TGTGCCAGTAGTTCTGCCTACGAGCAGTACTTC.

This chain uses TRBV14 with TRBJ2-2, with D maybe TRBD2 (7 bases). Germline V CDR1 and CDR2: SGHDN, FVKESK. V shed 1 base and J shed 6 bases, with 12 bases lying between them. This CDR3 comprises 15 residues. The CDR3 nucleotides read TGTGCCAGCAGCCAAGCACCGGGGGGCGCCGGGGAGCTGTTTTTT. It codes for CASSQAPGGAGELFF.